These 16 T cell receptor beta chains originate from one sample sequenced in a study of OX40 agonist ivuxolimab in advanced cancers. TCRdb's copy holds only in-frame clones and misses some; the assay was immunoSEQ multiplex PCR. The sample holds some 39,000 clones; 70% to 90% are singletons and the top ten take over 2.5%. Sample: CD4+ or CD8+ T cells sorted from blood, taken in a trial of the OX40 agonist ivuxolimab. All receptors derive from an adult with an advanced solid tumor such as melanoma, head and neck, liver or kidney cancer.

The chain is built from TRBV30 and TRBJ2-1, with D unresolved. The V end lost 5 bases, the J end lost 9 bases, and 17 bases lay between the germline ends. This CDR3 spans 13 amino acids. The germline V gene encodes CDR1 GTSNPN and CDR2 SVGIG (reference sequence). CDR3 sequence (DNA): TGTGCCTGGGAGTGGTTCCCCAATGCTGAGCAGTTCTTC. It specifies CAWEWFPNAEQFF.

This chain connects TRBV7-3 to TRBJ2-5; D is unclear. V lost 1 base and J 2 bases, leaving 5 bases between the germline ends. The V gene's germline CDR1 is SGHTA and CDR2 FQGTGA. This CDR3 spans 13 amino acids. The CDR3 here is CASSLNTQETQYF. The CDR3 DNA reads TGTGCCAGCAGCTTAAATACTCAAGAGACCCAGTACTTC.

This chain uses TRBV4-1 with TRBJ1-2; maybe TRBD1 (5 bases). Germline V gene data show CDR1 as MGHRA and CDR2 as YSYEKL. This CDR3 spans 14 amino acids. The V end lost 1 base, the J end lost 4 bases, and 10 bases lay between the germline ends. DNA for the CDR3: TGCGCCAGCAGCCAAGTAAAGGGGACCTATGGCTACACCTTC. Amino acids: CASSQVKGTYGYTF.

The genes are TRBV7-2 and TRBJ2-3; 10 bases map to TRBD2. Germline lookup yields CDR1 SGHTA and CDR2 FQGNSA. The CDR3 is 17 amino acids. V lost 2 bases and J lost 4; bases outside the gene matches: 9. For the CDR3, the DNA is TGTGCCAGCAGCTTAACTCGGCCTAGCGGGAGCGCAGATACGCAGTATTTT. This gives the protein CASSLTRPSGSADTQYF.

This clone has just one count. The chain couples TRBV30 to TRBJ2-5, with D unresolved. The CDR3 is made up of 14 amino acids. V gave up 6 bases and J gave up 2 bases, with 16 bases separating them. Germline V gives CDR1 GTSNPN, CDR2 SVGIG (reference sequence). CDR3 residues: CACPAGGRQETQYF. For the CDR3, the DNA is TGTGCCTGCCCCGCTGGCGGCAGACAAGAGACCCAGTACTTC.

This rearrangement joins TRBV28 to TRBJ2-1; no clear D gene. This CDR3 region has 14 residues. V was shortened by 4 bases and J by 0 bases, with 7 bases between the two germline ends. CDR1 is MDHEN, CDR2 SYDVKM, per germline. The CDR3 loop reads CASSSSNSYNEQFF. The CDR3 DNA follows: TGTGCCAGCAGTTCCAGTAACTCCTACAATGAGCAGTTCTTC. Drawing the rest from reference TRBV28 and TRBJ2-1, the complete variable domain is DVKVTQSSRYLVKRTGEKVFLECVQDMDHENMFWYRQDPGLGLRLIYFSYDVKMKEKGDIPEGYSVSREKKERFSLILESASTNQTSMYLCASSSSNSYNEQFFGPGTRLTVL.

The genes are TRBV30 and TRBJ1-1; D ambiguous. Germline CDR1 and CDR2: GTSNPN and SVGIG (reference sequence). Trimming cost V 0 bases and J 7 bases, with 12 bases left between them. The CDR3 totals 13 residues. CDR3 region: CAWSVVEGGEAFF. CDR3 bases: TGTGCCTGGAGTGTAGTGGAGGGCGGTGAAGCTTTCTTT.

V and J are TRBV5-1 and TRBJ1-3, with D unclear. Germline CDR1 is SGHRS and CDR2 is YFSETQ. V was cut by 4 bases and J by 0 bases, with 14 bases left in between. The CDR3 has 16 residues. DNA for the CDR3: TGCGCCAGCAGCCTCGGTACTCGGGACTCTGGAAACACCATATATTTT. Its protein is CASSLGTRDSGNTIYF.

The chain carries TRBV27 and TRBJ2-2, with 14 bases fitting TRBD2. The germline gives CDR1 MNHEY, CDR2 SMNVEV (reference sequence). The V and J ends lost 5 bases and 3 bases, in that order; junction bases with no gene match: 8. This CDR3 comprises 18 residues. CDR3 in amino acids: CASSPGLAGGYYTGELFF. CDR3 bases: TGTGCCAGCAGTCCCGGACTAGCGGGAGGATATTACACCGGGGAGCTGTTTTTT.

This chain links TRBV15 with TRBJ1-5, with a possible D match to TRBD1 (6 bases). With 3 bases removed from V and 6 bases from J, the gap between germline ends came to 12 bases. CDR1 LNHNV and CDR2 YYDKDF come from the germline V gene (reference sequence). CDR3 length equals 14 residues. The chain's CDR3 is CATSSTGSFQPQHF. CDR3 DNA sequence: TGTGCCACCAGCAGTACAGGGTCATTTCAGCCCCAGCATTTT.

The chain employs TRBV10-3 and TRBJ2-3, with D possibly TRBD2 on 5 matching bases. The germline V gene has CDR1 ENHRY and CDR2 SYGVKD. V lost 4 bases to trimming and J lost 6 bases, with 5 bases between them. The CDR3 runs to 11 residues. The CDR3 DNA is TGTGCCATCAGTGGAGGGGATACGCAGTATTTT. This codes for CAISGGDTQYF.

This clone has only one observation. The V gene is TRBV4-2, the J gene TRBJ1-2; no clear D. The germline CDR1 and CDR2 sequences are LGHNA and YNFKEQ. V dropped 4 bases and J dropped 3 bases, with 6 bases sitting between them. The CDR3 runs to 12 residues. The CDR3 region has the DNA TGTGCCAGCAGCCTCGAAGACTATGGCTACACCTTC. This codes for CASSLEDYGYTF.

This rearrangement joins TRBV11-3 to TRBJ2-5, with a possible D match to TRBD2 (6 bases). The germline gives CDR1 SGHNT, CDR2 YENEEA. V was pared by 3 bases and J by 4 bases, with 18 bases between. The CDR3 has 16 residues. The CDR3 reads CASSLGDSAGGETQYF. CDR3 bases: TGTGCCAGCAGCTTGGGGGACTCGGCCGGCGGAGAGACCCAGTACTTC.

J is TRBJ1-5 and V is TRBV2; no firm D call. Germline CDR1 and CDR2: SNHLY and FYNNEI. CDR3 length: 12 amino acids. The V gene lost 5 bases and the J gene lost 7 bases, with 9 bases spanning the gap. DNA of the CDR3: TGTGCCAGCAGTAGAGCTGGCCAGCCCCAGCATTTT. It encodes CASSRAGQPQHF.

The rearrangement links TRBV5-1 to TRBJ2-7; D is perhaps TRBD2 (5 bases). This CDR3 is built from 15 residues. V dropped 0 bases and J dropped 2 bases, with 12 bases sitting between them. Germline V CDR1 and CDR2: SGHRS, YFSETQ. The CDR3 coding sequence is TGCGCCAGCAGCTTGGGACCCGGGGTTCCCTACGAGCAGTACTTC. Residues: CASSLGPGVPYEQYF.

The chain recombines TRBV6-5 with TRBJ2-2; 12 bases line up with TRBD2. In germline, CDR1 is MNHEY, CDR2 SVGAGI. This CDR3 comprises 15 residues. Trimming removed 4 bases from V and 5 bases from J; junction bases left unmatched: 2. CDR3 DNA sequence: TGTGCCAGCAGTTGGGGACTAGCGGGTACCGGGGAGCTGTTTTTT. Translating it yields CASSWGLAGTGELFF.